The subject of this entry is one T cell receptor (beta chain). There is no known antigen for this receptor. Nothing much larger sits one base from this clone, and base qualities are not available. Inclusive of the bounding cysteine and phenylalanine, the CDR3 is 16 residues long. Only CDR3 DNA is held: 48 bases, read in frame from base 1. CDR1 KGHSH and CDR2 LQKENI were looked up in the germline V gene. V is cut back by 0 bases and J by 10 bases, with 10 bases in the junction unmatched. Collaborating institutions collected whole blood in K2EDTA tubes following their own protocols. For TCRbeta analysis, collaborators shipped samples as frozen whole blood, isolated PBMCs, or DNA extracted from either of those sample types. TCRbeta CDR3 regions were amplified from genomic DNA using the immunoSEQ Assay, a bias-controlled multiplex PCR. For the original study's pipeline: The number of nucleated cells in each sample was estimated from the amplification of reference gene primers within the assay. To quantify the absolute abundance of each unique TCRbeta CDR3 rearrangement, sequence reads were collapsed and filtered. For each sample, productive Simpson clonality was calculated by taking the square root of Simpson's diversity index across productive rearrangements. TCRdb mirrors the immuneACCESS table, restricted to in-frame sequences. Some clones are absent from its copies; in checked studies, under half trace to an unresolved V gene, and the reason for the others is unknown. That table is the source of V, J and clone size, and D and trimming were worked out from the DNA. The sample includes about 190,000 clones, with roughly 78% observed a single time. The ten largest clones take up 2.5% to 3.5% of the sample.

The data originate from a study of blood T cell repertoires in COVID-19 (TCRdb year 2020). About the study as a whole: Samples covering the acute and convalescent phases of COVID-19 were provided by collaborators in the United States, Italy and Spain. Samples were obtained from the ongoing ImmuneRACE study (first 160 participants) and from over 1,000 subjects provided by 6 global collaborators. Where available, HLA class I and class II types were taken from metadata supplied by the sample provider and were not determined by assay-based typing. The dataset comprised deeply sampled blood TCRbeta repertoires from subjects exposed to, actively infected with, or recovered from COVID-19. The repertoires were made available in a free public database intended to serve as a resource for research on the immune response to SARS-CoV-2. The material from the prospective study consisted of cDNA or gDNA derived from T cells, B-cell-depleted T cells, or PBMCs. Sample metadata almost always included a de-identified subject ID, COVID-19 status, age in years and sex.

The investigation overall reported the following: The quantity of clinical and demographic metadata differed by source and by participant and was supplied without curation.

Sequenced sample: peripheral blood. This receptor was identified in a woman older than 75 with active or convalescent COVID-19. Recombination linked TRBV18 to TRBJ2-1, and 9 bases in between align with TRBD2. The nucleotides are TGTGCCAGCTCACCACCTATGAGCGGGGGGCGGGAAGAGCAGTTCTTC. This codes for CASSPPMSGGREEQFF.